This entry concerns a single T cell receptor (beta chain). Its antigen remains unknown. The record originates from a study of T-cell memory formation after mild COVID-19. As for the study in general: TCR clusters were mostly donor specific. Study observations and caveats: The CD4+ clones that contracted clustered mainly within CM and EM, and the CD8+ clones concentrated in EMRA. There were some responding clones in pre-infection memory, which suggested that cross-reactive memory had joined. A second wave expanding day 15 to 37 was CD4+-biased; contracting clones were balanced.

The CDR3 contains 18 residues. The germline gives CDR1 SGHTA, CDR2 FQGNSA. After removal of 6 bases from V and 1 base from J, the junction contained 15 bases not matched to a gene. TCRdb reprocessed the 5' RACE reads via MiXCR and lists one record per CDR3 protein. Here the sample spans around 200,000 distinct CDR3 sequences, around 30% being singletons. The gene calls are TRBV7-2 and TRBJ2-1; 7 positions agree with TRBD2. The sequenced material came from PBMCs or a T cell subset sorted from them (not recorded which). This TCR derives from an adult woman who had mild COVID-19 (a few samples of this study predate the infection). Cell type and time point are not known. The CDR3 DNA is TGTGCCAGCAGGGGTCCGGGCGGGGGTGACCTGTCCTACAATGAGCAGTTCTTC. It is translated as CASRGPGGGDLSYNEQFF.